This T cell receptor beta chain was sequenced in a study of T cell responses to AZD1222 COVID-19 vaccine. Using immunoSEQ multiplex PCR, the repertoire was profiled, and TCRdb retains in-frame clones only, with some absent. Counted here are 95,000 to 150,000 clones, around 89% occurring once; the ten biggest clones make up 4% to 5.5%. The CDR3 spans 18 residues. Germline CDR1 is SEHNR and CDR2 is FQNEAQ (reference sequence). Trimming removed 0 bases from V and 4 bases from J, with 19 bases in between. The sample holds a few counts of this clone. Its antigen is currently unknown. Findings of the study overall: Vaccine-related CD4 TCRs covered spike, predominating at 160-218 and 743-854.

This TCR was sampled from an adult in good health. Sequencing used peripheral blood, obtained on day 0 of AZD1222 vaccination. The chain links TRBV7-9 to TRBJ2-1; D perhaps matches TRBD1 (6 bases). CDR3 in amino acids: CASSLAADKQGPYNEQFF. The CDR3 DNA reads TGTGCCAGCAGCTTAGCTGCTGATAAGCAGGGGCCGTACAATGAGCAGTTCTTC.